This TCR beta chain was sequenced in a study of CXCR3-negative and CXCR3-positive naive CD8 T cells (dated by TCRdb to the late 2010s). Concerning the study at large: In total, approximately 130 million TRB reads were obtained, corresponding to roughly 1.5 +/- 0.3 million reads per library. The diversity and physicochemical repertoire analyses included under 12 donors pooled from two independent experiments. The TRBV-TRBJ cluster analysis covered naive subsets from about 5 donors and memory cells from 3 donors.

As to this clonotype: The target of this receptor is not known.

Broader findings and caveats from the paper: Surface CD5, linked to self-reactivity in mice, was comparable between naive subsets; TCR interaction strength was therefore also inferred from TRB CDR3 physicochemical properties. Both naive subsets had comparably high repertoire diversity, while memory CD8+ T cells had much lower repertoire diversity. TRB CDR3s from CXCR3-positive naive cells showed higher hydrophobicity (lower Kidera factor 4), lower energy, and higher strength and volume indices than CXCR3-negative naive cells. Freshly isolated PBMCs were used for most assays because CXCR3 expression partially decreased after cryopreservation. Within the same donor, TRBV-TRBJ usage looked similar between naive CXCR3-negative and CXCR3-positive cells, but memory cells had distinct patterns.

For every CD8+ T cell subset, over 250,000 cells were flow-sorted straight into RLT lysis buffer, and each subset was sorted in triplicate. Naive CD8+ T cells were defined stringently as CD45RO-CCR7+CD27+CD95- to exclude memory contaminants. Peripheral blood mononuclear cells were isolated from buffy coats using standard density gradient centrifugation. A FACSAria III was used to flow-sort naive CXCR3-negative and CXCR3-positive CD8+ T cells. An RNeasy Mini Kit was used to extract total RNA from the sorted cells. Instrument on record: NextSeq 550. The Human TCR Profiling Kit (MiLaboratory) was used to prepare UMI-labeled 5' RACE TRB cDNA libraries. cDNA synthesis used the entire amount of extracted RNA, and PCR amplification then used the entire amount of cDNA produced. Libraries were prepared in parallel using an identical number of PCR cycles. Concerning the study's data processing: MIGEC and MiXCR extracted about 53,000 +/- 10,000 unique UMI-labeled TRB cDNA molecules per library, requiring at least two reads per UMI. On average, each library contained about 40,000 +/- 10,000 functional in-frame TRB CDR3 nucleotide clonotypes without stop codons. After downsampling to 5000 UMI-labeled TRB molecules per sample, diversity metrics such as normalized Shannon-Wiener and Chao1 were calculated in VDJtools. VDJtools computed clonotype-size-weighted physicochemical properties of the central five CDR3 residues: interaction energy, strength, volume and Kidera factor 4. Each entry corresponds to one CDR3 protein sequence from reads that TCRdb reprocessed, and DNA is not given. V and J calls and clone size were set by TCRdb, not the authors. The sample table holds about 150,000 distinct CDR3 sequences. The ten largest make up 0.49% of the sample.

CDR1 and CDR2 are drawn from the germline V gene: SGHVS, FNYEAQ. Reading from cysteine to phenylalanine, the CDR3 counts 15 amino acids. DNA for this receptor is not on file. The sample consisted of naive CXCR3+ CD8+ T cells from blood. The sample's cell subset or site label, in plain terms: CD45RO-CCR7+CD27+CD95- naive CD8+ T cells expressing CXCR3 (TNR3+). The chain couples TRBV7-6 to TRBJ2-5. The source is a human donor in good health. Some clones in this sample may be carry-over from other donors' samples. The CDR3 has the sequence CASSLSLAKKGTQYF.